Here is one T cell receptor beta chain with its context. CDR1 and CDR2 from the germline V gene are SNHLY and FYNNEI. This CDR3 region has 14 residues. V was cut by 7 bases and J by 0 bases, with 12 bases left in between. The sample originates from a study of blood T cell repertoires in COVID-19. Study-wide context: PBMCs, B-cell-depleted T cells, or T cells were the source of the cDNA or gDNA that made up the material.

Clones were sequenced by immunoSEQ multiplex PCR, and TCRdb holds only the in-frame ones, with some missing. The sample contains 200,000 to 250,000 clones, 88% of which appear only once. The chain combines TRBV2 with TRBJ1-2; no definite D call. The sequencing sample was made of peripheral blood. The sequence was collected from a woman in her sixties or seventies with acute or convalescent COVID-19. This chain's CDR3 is CASTQVVANYGYTF. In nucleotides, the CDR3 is TGTGCCAGCACCCAAGTAGTAGCTAACTATGGCTACACCTTC. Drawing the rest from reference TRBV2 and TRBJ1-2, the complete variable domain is EPEVTQTPSHQVTQMGQEVILRCVPISNHLYFYWYRQILGQKVEFLVSFYNNEISEKSEIFDDQFSVERPDGSNFTLKIRSTKLEDSAMYFCASTQVVANYGYTFGSGTRLTVV.